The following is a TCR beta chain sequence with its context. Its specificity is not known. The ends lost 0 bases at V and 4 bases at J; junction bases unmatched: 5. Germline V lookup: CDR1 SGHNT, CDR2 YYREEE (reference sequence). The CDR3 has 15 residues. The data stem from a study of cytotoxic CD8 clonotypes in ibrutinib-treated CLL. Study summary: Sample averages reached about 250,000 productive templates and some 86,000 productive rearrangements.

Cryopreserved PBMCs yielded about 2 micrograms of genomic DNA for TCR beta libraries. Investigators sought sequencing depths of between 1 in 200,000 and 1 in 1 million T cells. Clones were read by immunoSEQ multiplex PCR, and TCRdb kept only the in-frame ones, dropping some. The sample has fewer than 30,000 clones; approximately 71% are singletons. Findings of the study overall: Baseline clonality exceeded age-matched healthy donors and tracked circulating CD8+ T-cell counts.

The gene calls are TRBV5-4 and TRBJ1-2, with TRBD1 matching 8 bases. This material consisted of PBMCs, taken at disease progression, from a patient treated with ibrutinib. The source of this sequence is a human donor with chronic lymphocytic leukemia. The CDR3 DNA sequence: TGTGCCAGCAGCTTGGGGGGACAGGCGATCTATGGCTACACCTTC. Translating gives CASSLGGQAIYGYTF.